This T cell receptor beta chain comes out of a study of identical twins. Study findings and constraints: Abundant beta clonotypes from cord blood had fewer insertions, unlike memory repertoires, which showed none. Cross-sectional statistics underpinned the conclusions; the same donors were not followed. Possibly, invariant MAIT and iNKT cells partly confounded zero-insertion analyses.

Using its own MiXCR run on the 5' RACE reads, TCRdb lists one record per CDR3 protein. The data contain a few hundred thousand distinct CDR3 sequences, about 8.3% of them singletons. This clonotype was seen a few times. Its antigen is not identified. Per the germline V gene, CDR1 is SGHAT and CDR2 is FQNNGV. V dropped 1 base and J dropped 2 bases, with 10 bases sitting between them. The CDR3 loop spans 15 amino acids. The sample also formed part of further work on yellow fever vaccine responses in identical twins.

The sample was CD8+ T cells sorted from blood. This sequence joins TRBV11-2 and TRBJ2-3, with a tentative D call TRBD1 (5 bases). The TCR was taken from a woman aged 18-29 years in good health. The CDR3 bases are TGTGCCAGCAGCTTAGGAGACAGCGTCACAGATACGCAGTATTTT. This codes for CASSLGDSVTDTQYF.